The rows below give T cell receptor beta chains drawn from one sample of a study of neurological immune-mediated disorders. Via MiXCR, TCRdb re-called the 5' RACE reads, giving one row per CDR3 protein. This table holds about 84,000 distinct CDR3 sequences, around a tenth found once. The sequenced sample consisted of PBMCs. These receptors originate from a middle-aged man in good health. The conserved cysteine and the conserved F or W are not part of the CDR3 here. Fields, in order: J gene, V gene, clone size, CDR3 protein. Clone size is shown for a subset of rows, as once, few, many or a class of expanded clone.

J gene: TRBJ1-6; V gene: TRBV3-1; clone size: many; CDR3 protein: ASSQGPSRWDSPLH
J gene: TRBJ1-1; V gene: TRBV2; clone size: many; CDR3 protein: ASKGERGTEAF
J gene: TRBJ1-1; V gene: TRBV9; clone size: many; CDR3 protein: ASSAGGYWGEAF
J gene: TRBJ2-3; V gene: TRBV7-2; clone size: many; CDR3 protein: ASSLAMGPDTQY
J gene: TRBJ2-3; V gene: TRBV6-5; clone size: many; CDR3 protein: ASSYPGLAGDTDTQY
J gene: TRBJ2-5; V gene: TRBV5-1; clone size: many; CDR3 protein: ASSAPGLAGGRDQETQY
J gene: TRBJ1-2; V gene: TRBV24-1; clone size: few; CDR3 protein: ATSDLTGPEGYT
J gene: TRBJ2-3; V gene: TRBV5-1; clone size: many; CDR3 protein: ASSSVGRVTDTQY
J gene: TRBJ2-2; V gene: TRBV29-1; clone size: NA; CDR3 protein: SAPSSNTGELF
J gene: TRBJ2-5; V gene: TRBV19; clone size: few; CDR3 protein: ASSIQQGWLQETQY
J gene: TRBJ2-7; V gene: TRBV10-3; clone size: many; CDR3 protein: AIGRDSYEQY
J gene: TRBJ1-6; V gene: TRBV18; clone size: many; CDR3 protein: ASSRGENSPLH